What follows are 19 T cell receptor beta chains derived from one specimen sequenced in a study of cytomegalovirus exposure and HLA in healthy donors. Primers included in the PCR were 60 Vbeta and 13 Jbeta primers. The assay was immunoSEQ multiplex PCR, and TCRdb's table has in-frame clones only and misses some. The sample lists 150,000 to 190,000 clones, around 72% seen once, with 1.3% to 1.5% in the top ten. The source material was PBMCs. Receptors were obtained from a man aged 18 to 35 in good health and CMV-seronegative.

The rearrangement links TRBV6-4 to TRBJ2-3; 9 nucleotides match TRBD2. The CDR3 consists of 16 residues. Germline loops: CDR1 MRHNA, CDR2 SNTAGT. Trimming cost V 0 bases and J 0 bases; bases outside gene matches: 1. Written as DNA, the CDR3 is TGTGCCAGCAGTGACTCGGCGGGAGGGAGCACAGATACGCAGTATTTT. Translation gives CASSDSAGGSTDTQYF.

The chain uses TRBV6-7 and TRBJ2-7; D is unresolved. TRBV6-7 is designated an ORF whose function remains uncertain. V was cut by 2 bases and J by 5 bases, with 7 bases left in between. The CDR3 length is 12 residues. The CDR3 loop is CASSYPDNEQYF. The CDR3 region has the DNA TGTGCCAGCAGTTACCCCGACAACGAGCAGTACTTC.

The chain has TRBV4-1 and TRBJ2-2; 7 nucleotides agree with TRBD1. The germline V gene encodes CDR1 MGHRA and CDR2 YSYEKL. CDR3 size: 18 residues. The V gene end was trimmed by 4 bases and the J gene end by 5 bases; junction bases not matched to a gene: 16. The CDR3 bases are TGCGCCAGCAGCCGTGACTTCTCAGGGGGTGGGAGTACCGGGGAGCTGTTTTTT. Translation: CASSRDFSGGGSTGELFF.

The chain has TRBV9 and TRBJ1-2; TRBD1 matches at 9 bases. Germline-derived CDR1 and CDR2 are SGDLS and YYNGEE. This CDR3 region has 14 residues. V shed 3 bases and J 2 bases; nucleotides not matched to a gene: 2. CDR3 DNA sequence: TGTGCCAGCAGCGCCGGGACAGGGAACTATGGCTACACCTTC. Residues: CASSAGTGNYGYTF.

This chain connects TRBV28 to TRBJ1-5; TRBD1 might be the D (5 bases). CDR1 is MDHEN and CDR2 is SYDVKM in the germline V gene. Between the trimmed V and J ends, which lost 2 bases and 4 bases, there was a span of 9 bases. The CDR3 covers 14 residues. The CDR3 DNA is TGTGCCAGCAGTTTAACGGGGGGGAATCAGCCCCAGCATTTT. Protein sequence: CASSLTGGNQPQHF. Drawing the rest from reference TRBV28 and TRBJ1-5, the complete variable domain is DVKVTQSSRYLVKRTGEKVFLECVQDMDHENMFWYRQDPGLGLRLIYFSYDVKMKEKGDIPEGYSVSREKKERFSLILESASTNQTSMYLCASSLTGGNQPQHFGDGTRLSIL.

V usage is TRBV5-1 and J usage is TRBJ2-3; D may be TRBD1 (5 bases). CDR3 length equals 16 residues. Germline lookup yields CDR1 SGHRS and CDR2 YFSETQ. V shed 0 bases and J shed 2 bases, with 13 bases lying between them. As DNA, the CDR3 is TGCGCCAGCAGCTTGGAGACAGCGATTTCCACAGATACGCAGTATTTT. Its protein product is CASSLETAISTDTQYF.

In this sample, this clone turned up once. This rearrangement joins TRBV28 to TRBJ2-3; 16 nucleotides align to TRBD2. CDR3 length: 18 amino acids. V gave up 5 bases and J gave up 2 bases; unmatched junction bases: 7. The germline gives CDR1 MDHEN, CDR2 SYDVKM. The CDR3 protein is CASSLPGLAGGLTDTQYF. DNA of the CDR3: TGTGCCAGCAGTCTCCCGGGACTAGCGGGAGGGCTCACAGATACGCAGTATTTT.

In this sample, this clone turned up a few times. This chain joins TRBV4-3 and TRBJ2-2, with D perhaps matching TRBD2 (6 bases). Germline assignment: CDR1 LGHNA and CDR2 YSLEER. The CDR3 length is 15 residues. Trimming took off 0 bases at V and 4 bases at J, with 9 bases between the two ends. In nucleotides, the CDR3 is TGCGCCAGCAGCCAAGAGGAGGGTAGCACCGGGGAGCTGTTTTTT. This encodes CASSQEEGSTGELFF.

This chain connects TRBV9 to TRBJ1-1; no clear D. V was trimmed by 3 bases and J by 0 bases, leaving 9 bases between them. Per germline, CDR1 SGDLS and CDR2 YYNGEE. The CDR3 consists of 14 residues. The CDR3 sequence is CASSAGAMNTEAFF. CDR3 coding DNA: TGTGCCAGCAGCGCGGGTGCCATGAACACTGAAGCTTTCTTT.

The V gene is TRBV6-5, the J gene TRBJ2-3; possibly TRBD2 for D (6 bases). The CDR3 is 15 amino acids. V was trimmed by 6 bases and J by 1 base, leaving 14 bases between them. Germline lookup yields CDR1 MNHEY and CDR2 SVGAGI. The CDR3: CASSYISSGTDTQYF. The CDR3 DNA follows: TGTGCCAGCAGCTACATATCTAGCGGCACAGATACGCAGTATTTT.

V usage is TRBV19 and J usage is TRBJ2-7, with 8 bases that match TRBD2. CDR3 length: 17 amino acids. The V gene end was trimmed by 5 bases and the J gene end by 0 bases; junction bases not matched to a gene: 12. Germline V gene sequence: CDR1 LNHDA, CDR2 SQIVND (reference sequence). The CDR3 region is CASSAGGGPWSSYEQYF. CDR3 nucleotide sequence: TGTGCCAGTAGTGCGGGGGGAGGGCCCTGGAGCTCCTACGAGCAGTACTTC. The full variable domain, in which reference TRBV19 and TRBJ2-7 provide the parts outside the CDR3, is DGGITQSPKYLFRKEGQNVTLSCEQNLNHDAMYWYRQDPGQGLRLIYYSQIVNDFQKGDIAEGYSVSREKKESFPLTVTSAQKNPTAFYLCASSAGGGPWSSYEQYFGPGTRLTVT.

The CDR3 DNA follows: TGCGCCAGCAGCTGGGACACGGCAGGGGGTGGCTACACCTTC. Amino acid sequence: CASSWDTAGGGYTF. The gene calls are TRBV5-1 and TRBJ1-2, with 7 bases identical to TRBD1. The CDR3 sequence is 14 residues long. Germline-derived CDR1 and CDR2 are SGHRS and YFSETQ. Trimming cost V 3 bases and J 7 bases; bases outside gene matches: 9.

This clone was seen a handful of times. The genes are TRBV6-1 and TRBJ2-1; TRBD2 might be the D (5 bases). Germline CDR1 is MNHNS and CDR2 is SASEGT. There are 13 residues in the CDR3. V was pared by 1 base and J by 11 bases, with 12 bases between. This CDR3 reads CASSEEVAFKQFF. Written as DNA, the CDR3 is TGTGCCAGCAGTGAAGAGGTAGCGTTCAAGCAGTTCTTC.

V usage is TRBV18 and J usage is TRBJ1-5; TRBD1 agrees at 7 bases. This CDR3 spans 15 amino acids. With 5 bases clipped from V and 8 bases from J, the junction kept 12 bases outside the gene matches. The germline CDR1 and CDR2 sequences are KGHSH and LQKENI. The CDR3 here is CASSGVQGQSEPQHF. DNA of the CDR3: TGTGCCAGCTCAGGGGTACAGGGGCAATCGGAGCCCCAGCATTTT.

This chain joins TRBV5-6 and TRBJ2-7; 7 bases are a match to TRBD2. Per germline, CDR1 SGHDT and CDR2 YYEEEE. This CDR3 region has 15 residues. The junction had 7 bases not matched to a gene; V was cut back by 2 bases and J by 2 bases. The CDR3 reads CASSFKGTTPYEQYF. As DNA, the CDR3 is TGTGCCAGCAGCTTTAAAGGGACTACCCCCTACGAGCAGTACTTC.

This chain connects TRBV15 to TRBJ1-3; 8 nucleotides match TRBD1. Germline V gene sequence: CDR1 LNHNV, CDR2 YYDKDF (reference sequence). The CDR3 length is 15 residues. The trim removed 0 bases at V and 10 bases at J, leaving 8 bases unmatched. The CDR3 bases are TGTGCCACCAGCAGAGAAGGGACAGGTCTTGGGACCATATATTTT. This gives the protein CATSREGTGLGTIYF.

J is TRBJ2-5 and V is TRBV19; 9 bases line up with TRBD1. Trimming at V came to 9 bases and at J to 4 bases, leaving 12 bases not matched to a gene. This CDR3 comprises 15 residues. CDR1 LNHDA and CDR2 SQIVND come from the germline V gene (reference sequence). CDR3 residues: CASRYSDRGTETQYF. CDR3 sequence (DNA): TGTGCCAGCCGATACTCCGACAGGGGGACAGAGACCCAGTACTTC.

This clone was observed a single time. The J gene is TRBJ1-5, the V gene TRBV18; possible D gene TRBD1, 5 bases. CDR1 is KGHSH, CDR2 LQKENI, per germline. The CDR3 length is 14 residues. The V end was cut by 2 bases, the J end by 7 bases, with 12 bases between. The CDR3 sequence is CASSPGGDGQPQHF. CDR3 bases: TGTGCCAGCTCACCAGGAGGGGACGGGCAGCCCCAGCATTTT.

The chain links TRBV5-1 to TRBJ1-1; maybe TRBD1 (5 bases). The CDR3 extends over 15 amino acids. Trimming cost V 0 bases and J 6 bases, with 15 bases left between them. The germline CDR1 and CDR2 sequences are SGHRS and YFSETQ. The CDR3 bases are TGCGCCAGCAGCTTGGTGGGGGGTGGAGGCGCTGAAGCTTTCTTT. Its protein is CASSLVGGGGAEAFF.